This TCR beta chain is from a study of blood T cells in healthy people across ages. Study context: For every two T cells, template switching captured about one barcoded beta molecule.

V was pared by 3 bases and J by 8 bases, with 4 bases of the junction left unmatched. The CDR3 is 13 amino acids. Details on this clonotype: The antigen remains unidentified.

Then a second PCR, running about 6 to 11 cycles, was carried out with a sample-barcoded 5' primer and a J-beta primer mix. Every sample gave at least 2.5 million paired-end reads containing CDR3. Via MiXCR, TCRdb re-called the 5' RACE reads, giving one row per CDR3 protein. The sample has hundreds of thousands of distinct CDR3 sequences, more than 45% seen once. General observations from the study: Both naive CD4+ cell counts and diversity were greater in long-lived donors than in aged donors. The authors considered diversity estimates from one million T cells to be underestimates.

The sequenced material came from blood. V usage is TRBV12-3 or TRBV12-4 and J usage is TRBJ1-2, with 9 bases that match TRBD1. This TCR came from a woman aged 80 or older in good health. The chain's CDR3 is CASSFRQGGGYTF. Here the CDR3 DNA reads TGTGCCAGCAGTTTCAGACAGGGGGGCGGCTACACCTTC.